This T cell receptor (beta chain) was recorded in a study of shared clonotypes between healthy human individuals. On the study more broadly: Donors had three CD4 naive, three CD4 memory, two CD8 naive and one CD8 memory plate apiece.

The method was immunoSEQ multiplex PCR; TCRdb's version includes in-frame clones alone and lacks a portion of them. The sample includes around 2,000,000 clones, approximately 95% seen only once; the top ten take under 1.5%. Naivety among CD8 cells was defined by CD45RO negativity and positive CCR7 selection, thereby excluding terminally differentiated effector memory CD45RA+ cells. The sample consisted of naive CD8+ T cells sorted from blood. The receptor was isolated from a man aged 18 to 29 in good health.

The CDR3 region has the DNA TGTGCCAGCAGCTTAATCGGGGGACTAGCGGAAGAGACCCAGTACTTC. Translating gives CASSLIGGLAEETQYF. The rearrangement links TRBV7-3 to TRBJ2-5, with TRBD2 matching 11 bases. With V trimmed by 1 base and J by 3 bases, 4 bases remained unmatched. Germline CDR1 SGHTA, CDR2 FQGTGA. The length of the CDR3 is 16 residues.